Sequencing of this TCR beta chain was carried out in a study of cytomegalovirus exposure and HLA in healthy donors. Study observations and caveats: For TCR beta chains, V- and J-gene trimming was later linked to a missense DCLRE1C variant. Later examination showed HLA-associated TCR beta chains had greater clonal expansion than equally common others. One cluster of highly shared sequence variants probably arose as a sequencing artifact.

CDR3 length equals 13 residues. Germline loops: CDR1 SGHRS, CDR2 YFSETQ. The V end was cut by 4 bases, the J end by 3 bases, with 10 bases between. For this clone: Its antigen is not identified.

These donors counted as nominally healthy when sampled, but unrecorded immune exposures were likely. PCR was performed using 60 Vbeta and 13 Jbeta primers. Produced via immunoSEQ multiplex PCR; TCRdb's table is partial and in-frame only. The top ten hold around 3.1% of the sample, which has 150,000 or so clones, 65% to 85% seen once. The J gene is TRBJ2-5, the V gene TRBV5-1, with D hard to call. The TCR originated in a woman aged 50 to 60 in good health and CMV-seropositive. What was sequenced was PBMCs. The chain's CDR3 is CASSRFSEETQYF. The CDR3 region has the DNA TGCGCCAGCAGCCGATTTTCAGAAGAGACCCAGTACTTC.